The entry below describes one T cell receptor beta chain. Its antigen remains unknown. The CDR3 spans 14 residues. V lost 0 bases and J lost 6; bases outside the gene matches: 3. Germline V gives CDR1 SGHRS, CDR2 YFSETQ. This sample is drawn from a study of cytomegalovirus exposure and HLA in healthy donors. General study findings and limits: Immune exposure was documented only through CMV serostatus. Analyzed later, most CMV-associated TCR beta chains appeared HLA-restricted. Researchers left out some V segments, among them TRBV6-2 and TRBV6-3, as indistinguishable.

The PCR had 60 Vbeta and 13 Jbeta primers. Profiling relied on immunoSEQ multiplex PCR, and the TCRdb table lists in-frame clones only, not all of them. Of tens of thousands of clones detected, 77% appear once; the ten largest clones hold around 3.2%. The sequence derives from a man aged 50 or older in good health and CMV-seropositive. The chain is built from TRBV5-1 and TRBJ2-1, with TRBD2 identical over 7 bases. The sample comprised PBMCs. CDR3 loop: CASSLVTGGNEQFF. CDR3 in DNA: TGCGCCAGCAGCTTGGTTACGGGAGGCAATGAGCAGTTCTTC.